One sample yielded the 2 T cell receptor beta chains listed below, sequenced in a study of technical replicates of blood from a few donors. Assay: immunoSEQ multiplex PCR; the TCRdb copy retains only in-frame clones and omits some. The table has some 94,000 clones, approximately 94% seen once. The sequencing sample was made of T cells isolated from PBMCs. Receptor source: a human donor in good health.

The V gene is TRBV7-3, the J gene TRBJ2-3; the D is unclear. The V gene lost 1 base and the J gene lost 0 bases, with 8 bases spanning the gap. Germline CDR1 and CDR2: SGHTA and FQGTGA. CDR3 length equals 15 residues. The CDR3, as DNA: TGTGCCAGCAGCTTAAGCGGAACTAGCACAGATACGCAGTATTTT. As protein: CASSLSGTSTDTQYF.

The chain carries TRBV13 and TRBJ1-3, with D perhaps matching TRBD1 (6 bases). From germline, CDR1 is PRHDT and CDR2 FYEKMQ (reference sequence). The CDR3 extends over 21 amino acids. The V and J ends lost 1 base and 1 base respectively, with 26 bases between them. The CDR3 region has the DNA TGTGCCAGCAGCTTAGTCCGAGAGCAGGGGAAATCCCTCCGATCTGGAAACACCATATATTTT. It encodes CASSLVREQGKSLRSGNTIYF. The full variable domain, rest sourced from reference TRBV13 and TRBJ1-3, is AAGVIQSPRHLIKEKRETATLKCYPIPRHDTVYWYQQGPGQDPQFLISFYEKMQSDKGSIPDRFSAQQFSDYHSELNMSSLELGDSALYFCASSLVREQGKSLRSGNTIYFGEGSWLTVV.